The 29 T cell receptor beta chains reported below all come from one sample, sequenced in a study of cytomegalovirus exposure and HLA in healthy donors. 13 Jbeta primers and 60 Vbeta primers were used for the PCR. TCRdb's copy holds only in-frame clones and misses some; the assay was immunoSEQ multiplex PCR. This table holds 60,000 to 90,000 clones, approximately 63% found once. The sequenced sample consisted of PBMCs. All receptors derive from a woman in her 50s in good health and CMV-seropositive.

The chain employs TRBV6-5 and TRBJ2-5; maybe TRBD1 (6 bases). Germline CDR1 and CDR2: MNHEY and SVGAGI. This CDR3 spans 15 amino acids. V gave up 0 bases and J gave up 5 bases, with 13 bases separating them. For the CDR3, the DNA is TGTGCCAGCAGTTACTCGAGATGGGGGCGCGAGACCCAGTACTTC. Residues: CASSYSRWGRETQYF.

The chain is built from TRBV6-1 and TRBJ2-2, with unresolved D. V was clipped by 6 bases and J by 0 bases, with 11 bases between them. CDR3 size: 15 residues. Germline loops: CDR1 MNHNS, CDR2 SASEGT. The CDR3 sequence is CASRVQNSNTGELFF. As DNA, the CDR3 is TGTGCCAGCAGGGTACAGAACTCGAACACCGGGGAGCTGTTTTTT.

The V and J genes are TRBV28 and TRBJ1-1, with 7 bases fitting TRBD1. This CDR3 region has 14 residues. Germline CDR1 and CDR2: MDHEN and SYDVKM. The ends lost 4 bases at V and 5 bases at J; junction bases unmatched: 7. The CDR3, as DNA: TGTGCCAGCAGTTATCAGGGGGTCGGGACTGAAGCTTTCTTT. Translation gives CASSYQGVGTEAFF.

The chain has TRBV10-3 and TRBJ2-6; D is perhaps TRBD1 (6 bases). Between the trimmed V and J ends, which lost 0 bases and 2 bases, there was a span of 11 bases. Germline V gene data show CDR1 as ENHRY and CDR2 as SYGVKD. The CDR3 covers 17 residues. The CDR3 DNA sequence: TGTGCCATCAGTGAGTCCACAGGGTGGGCTGGGGCCAACGTCCTGACTTTC. Translating gives CAISESTGWAGANVLTF.

In this sample, this clone turned up a few times. The chain recombines TRBV5-4 with TRBJ2-2; TRBD2 aligns across 8 bases. The CDR3 is 14 residues long. The trim removed 4 bases at V and 7 bases at J, leaving 6 bases unmatched. Looked up from germline, CDR1 is SGHNT and CDR2 is YYREEE (reference sequence). CDR3 amino acids: CASSPGGPHGELFF. The CDR3 nucleotides read TGTGCCAGCAGCCCGGGGGGGCCCCACGGGGAGCTGTTTTTT.

The CDR3, as DNA: TGTGCCAGCTCACCACTCGCGGCCCAGGGTGACACTGAAGCTTTCTTT. Amino acids: CASSPLAAQGDTEAFF. V and J are TRBV18 and TRBJ1-1; tentative D call: TRBD1 (5 bases). CDR3 length equals 16 residues. Trimming shortened V by 1 base and J by 3 bases, and 15 bases separated the two germline ends. Germline-derived CDR1 and CDR2 are KGHSH and LQKENI.

This clone was picked up a small number of times. The chain is built from TRBV5-1 and TRBJ1-1, with a tentative D call TRBD1 (5 bases). The CDR3 runs 15 residues. Trimming removed 0 bases from V and 4 bases from J, with 13 bases in between. Germline V CDR1 and CDR2: SGHRS, YFSETQ. The CDR3: CASSLAGQGGTEAFF. The CDR3 region has the DNA TGCGCCAGCAGCTTGGCCGGGCAGGGCGGCACTGAAGCTTTCTTT. Full variable domain (rest looked up from reference TRBV5-1 and TRBJ1-1): KAGVTQTPRYLIKTRGQQVTLSCSPISGHRSVSWYQQTPGQGLQFLFEYFSETQRNKGNFPGRFSGRQFSNSRSEMNVSTLELGDSALYLCASSLAGQGGTEAFFGQGTRLTVV.

The rearrangement links TRBV7-8 to TRBJ1-2, with D maybe TRBD1 (5 bases). The V and J ends lost 0 bases and 8 bases respectively, with 13 bases between them. Germline V CDR1 and CDR2: SGHVS, FQNEAQ. The CDR3 loop spans 14 amino acids. The CDR3 DNA reads as TGTGCCAGCAGCTTAGCTGCCAGGGTTGAGGGCTACACCTTC. Its protein product is CASSLAARVEGYTF.

J is TRBJ2-3 and V is TRBV5-1, with 10 bases lining up with TRBD2. Trimming took 6 bases from V and 3 from J; bases not matched to a gene: 10. The CDR3 runs to 16 residues. CDR1 SGHRS and CDR2 YFSETQ come from the germline V gene. The CDR3 sequence is CASTRVAGGVTDTQYF. DNA for the CDR3: TGCGCCAGCACGAGGGTAGCGGGGGGCGTAACAGATACGCAGTATTTT.

V and J are TRBV4-1 and TRBJ1-5; TRBD1 matches at 8 bases. CDR1 is MGHRA and CDR2 is YSYEKL in the germline V gene. This CDR3 spans 16 amino acids. V was clipped by 1 base and J by 5 bases; unmatched bases: 7. CDR3 region: CASSQARTGTHQPQHF. In nucleotides, the CDR3 is TGCGCCAGCAGCCAAGCTCGGACAGGGACGCATCAGCCCCAGCATTTT.

The chain uses TRBV7-2 and TRBJ2-2, with 11 bases fitting TRBD2. The CDR3 is made up of 16 amino acids. V shed 5 bases, J shed 6 bases, and the junction held 8 bases outside the gene matches. Germline CDR1 is SGHTA and CDR2 is FQGNSA. The DNA for the CDR3 is TGTGCCAGCAGCCTCAGTAGCGGGGGGGCCGCCGGGGAGCTGTTTTTT. Translating it yields CASSLSSGGAAGELFF.

This clone was counted between two and nine times. This chain links TRBV5-1 with TRBJ1-4, with D possibly matching TRBD1 (6 bases). The germline V gene encodes CDR1 SGHRS and CDR2 YFSETQ. CDR3 length: 14 residues. The V end was cut by 5 bases, the J end by 5 bases, with 13 bases between. CDR3 region: CASRMTQGNEKLFF. In nucleotides, the CDR3 is TGCGCCAGCAGGATGACACAGGGAAATGAAAAACTGTTTTTT.

This chain uses TRBV7-3 with TRBJ2-2, with a possible D match to TRBD1 (5 bases). Germline V gene sequence: CDR1 SGHTA, CDR2 FQGTGA. The CDR3 covers 12 residues. V lost 6 bases to trimming and J lost 3 bases, with 5 bases between them. In DNA, the CDR3 is TGTGCCAGCAGAGGGGACACCGGGGAGCTGTTTTTT. Translation: CASRGDTGELFF.

This clone turned up a few times. The CDR3 bases are TGTGCCAGCAATTCGGGGTTTGAGGTTAACTATGGCTACACCTTC. Protein product: CASNSGFEVNYGYTF. The chain recombines TRBV28 with TRBJ1-2; D unclear. V was cut by 7 bases and J by 1 base, with 16 bases left in between. The CDR3 covers 15 residues. The germline V gene has CDR1 MDHEN and CDR2 SYDVKM.

The chain has TRBV2 and TRBJ1-6; maybe TRBD1 (6 bases). Germline CDR1 SNHLY, CDR2 FYNNEI. The V gene lost 5 bases and the J gene lost 7 bases, with 15 bases spanning the gap. The CDR3 is 15 residues long. The CDR3 here is CASSPNRAGNSPLHF. In nucleotides, the CDR3 is TGTGCCAGCAGTCCCAACAGGGCTGGGAATTCACCCCTCCACTTT.

The chain is built from TRBV4-1 and TRBJ1-2; 7 bases agree with TRBD1. The CDR3 extends over 14 amino acids. Germline CDR1 and CDR2: MGHRA and YSYEKL. Unmatched junction bases numbered 3, after V lost 1 base and J lost 4 bases. The CDR3 coding sequence is TGCGCCAGCAGCCAAGCTGACAGGGCCTATGGCTACACCTTC. It codes for CASSQADRAYGYTF.

This rearrangement joins TRBV28 to TRBJ1-3; maybe TRBD1 (6 bases). Trimming cost V 3 bases and J 0 bases, with 6 bases left between them. CDR3 length: 14 amino acids. Germline CDR1 and CDR2: MDHEN and SYDVKM. The CDR3 loop reads CASSFRGSGNTIYF. The CDR3 region has the DNA TGTGCCAGCAGTTTCAGGGGCTCTGGAAACACCATATATTTT.

This clone was observed a handful of times. The chain is built from TRBV27 and TRBJ2-7; 7 bases map to TRBD2. CDR1 and CDR2 (germline): MNHEY, SMNVEV (reference sequence). The CDR3 covers 16 residues. The V segment lost 5 bases and the J segment 2 bases; nucleotides outside the gene matches: 12. The CDR3 here is CASSPIKWGGTYEQYF. CDR3 sequence (DNA): TGTGCCAGCAGTCCAATTAAGTGGGGAGGGACCTACGAGCAGTACTTC.

This clone has a handful of counts. V is TRBV19 and J is TRBJ2-1; TRBD1 aligns across 10 bases. The CDR3 spans 16 residues. Germline CDR1 is LNHDA and CDR2 is SQIVND (reference sequence). Trimming took 8 bases from V and 5 from J; bases not matched to a gene: 12. Here the CDR3 DNA reads TGTGCCAGTTGTAGATGGACAGGGGGAAGTCACAATGAGCAGTTCTTC. It is translated as CASCRWTGGSHNEQFF.

The rearrangement joins TRBV9 to TRBJ2-7; a weak D match, TRBD2 (6 bases). The germline gives CDR1 SGDLS, CDR2 YYNGEE. V dropped 0 bases and J dropped 5 bases, with 18 bases sitting between them. This CDR3 contains 16 residues. This CDR3 reads CASSVGVGSASNEQYF. The CDR3 region has the DNA TGTGCCAGCAGCGTAGGGGTCGGGAGCGCATCCAACGAGCAGTACTTC.

The V and J genes are TRBV6-5 and TRBJ2-3, with a weak D call TRBD1 (5 bases). The ends were cut back, 6 bases at V and 5 bases at J, with 15 bases in the middle. This CDR3 has 14 residues. The germline V gene encodes CDR1 MNHEY and CDR2 SVGAGI. The CDR3 protein is CASRSGWGGDTQYF. CDR3 nucleotides: TGTGCCAGCAGGAGTGGCTGGGGCGGAGATACGCAGTATTTT.

In nucleotides, the CDR3 is TGTGCCAGCAGTGAATCTTGGGACAGGGAATACAATGAGCAGTTCTTC. Its protein is CASSESWDREYNEQFF. The rearrangement uses TRBV2 and TRBJ2-1, with 9 bases that match TRBD1. The CDR3 consists of 16 residues. Germline assignment: CDR1 SNHLY and CDR2 FYNNEI. After removal of 2 bases from V and 4 bases from J, the junction contained 6 bases not matched to a gene.

The chain is built from TRBV5-4 and TRBJ1-2; 7 bases are shared with TRBD1. Germline assignment: CDR1 SGHNT and CDR2 YYREEE (reference sequence). V dropped 5 bases and J dropped 8; count of bases not matched to a gene: 6. This CDR3 is built from 12 residues. Written as DNA, the CDR3 is TGTGCCAGCAGTGAGGGGGCCAGGGGCTACACCTTC. Encoded protein: CASSEGARGYTF.

The V gene is TRBV29-1, the J gene TRBJ1-1, with D unresolved. CDR3 length: 14 residues. Germline CDR1 is SQVTM and CDR2 is ANQGSEA. Deletions cut 3 bases from V and 2 bases from J, with 13 bases between. CDR3 coding DNA: TGCAGCGTTGATTTACGCGGGGAAAACACTGAAGCTTTCTTT. It specifies CSVDLRGENTEAFF.

V and J are TRBV6-6 and TRBJ1-1; TRBD1 matches 12 bases. Germline trimming cut 6 bases from V and 4 bases from J; bases unmatched to any gene: 9. This CDR3 contains 16 residues. Germline V lookup: CDR1 MNHNY, CDR2 SVGAGI (reference sequence). CDR3 nucleotide sequence: TGTGCCAGCAGCCGGGGACAGGGGGCGGTGGGCACTGAAGCTTTCTTT. Residues: CASSRGQGAVGTEAFF.

J is TRBJ2-1 and V is TRBV7-7, with TRBD2 identical over 12 bases. CDR1 is SSHAT and CDR2 is FNYEAQ in the germline V gene (reference sequence). V was pared by 5 bases and J by 9 bases, with 8 bases of the junction left unmatched. The CDR3 loop spans 15 amino acids. The CDR3 region has the DNA TGTGCCAGCAGCCCTAGCGGGAGGGCAGAGGGTGAGCAGTTCTTC. It specifies CASSPSGRAEGEQFF.

This sequence joins TRBV28 and TRBJ1-4; possibly TRBD1 for D (6 bases). Germline CDR1 reads MDHEN; CDR2 reads SYDVKM. Trimming removed 5 bases at V and 8 bases at J, with 15 bases between. This CDR3 has 14 amino acids. The CDR3: CASSEDRRAEKLFF. Here the CDR3 DNA reads TGTGCCAGCAGTGAAGACAGGCGGGCCGAAAAACTGTTTTTT.

The J gene is TRBJ1-1, the V gene TRBV7-2; possible D gene TRBD1, 6 bases. This CDR3 is 13 amino acids long. V lost 5 bases to trimming and J lost 9 bases, with 16 bases between them. Germline lookup yields CDR1 SGHTA and CDR2 FQGNSA. In DNA, the CDR3 is TGTGCCAGCAGCCCACCGGGTCAGGGGAAAGCTTTCTTT. Protein product: CASSPPGQGKAFF.

This clone was detected once. The gene calls are TRBV27 and TRBJ1-5, with a tentative D call TRBD1 (5 bases). The germline V and J ends were trimmed by 4 bases and 13 bases, with 11 bases remaining between them. The CDR3 spans 11 residues. Germline loops: CDR1 MNHEY, CDR2 SMNVEV (reference sequence). The DNA of the CDR3 is TGTGCCAGCAGTTCAGGGATATATCAGCATTTT. It codes for CASSSGIYQHF.